This paragraph reports one TCR beta chain. This clonotype was counted a few times. Its antigen remains undetermined. No quality values exist for individual bases; no much larger clone is one base distant. The data were obtained in a study of T cells in Graves' hyperthyroidism and ophthalmopathy (dated by TCRdb to 2018 to 2020). General notes on the study: Peripheral blood was collected at initial diagnosis, before any treatment. A discovery cohort of about 100 patients, roughly 45 with Graves' ophthalmopathy and about 58 with stable Graves' hyperthyroidism, was used to find distinguishing TCR V-J signatures. According to the paper, TCR Vbeta CDR3 sequencing was carried out on 135 peripheral blood samples, which came from under 50 ophthalmopathy, around 75 hyperthyroidism and roughly 17 progressor patients. Once sampling was done, hyperthyroidism patients were given methimazole at a starting dose of 30 mg daily, whereas ophthalmopathy patients were given high-dose intravenous methylprednisolone. Prospective prediction of ophthalmopathy was tested in an independent validation cohort consisting of 18 hyperthyroidism patients and about 17 patients who later progressed to ophthalmopathy. The roughly 94 discovery patients were randomly divided into training and test sets at a 7:3 ratio. In addition, the study compared T-cell repertoires in thyroid tissue and in blood from five to seven Graves' hyperthyroidism patients.

The TCR beta CDR3 regions were amplified from the RNA transcripts. A first-round RT-PCR of the TCR CDR3 used the HTBI primer set with the Qiagen OneStep RT-PCR kit. Libraries were constructed in a second round of multiplex PCR, after which size selection and purification were carried out. Libraries were sequenced paired-end with 100 bp reads on an Illumina HiSeq2000. As for the original processing: SOAPnuke was used to process the raw data, removing reads that contained adapters or uncalled bases, had a mean Phred below 15, or lacked an exact match to the constant primer or identifier. High-quality paired reads were merged using COPE v1.2.5, and each unique nucleotide sequence was defined as a clonotype. MiTCR v1.1 was used to align clonotypes to the IMGT TRBV, TRBD and TRBJ reference segments. Analysis was restricted to V-J combinations with a frequency above 0.0001, which covered 98% to 99.2% of repertoires. A TCS score was defined as the ratio between F50 (clonal expansion) and ExV (chaos), using BLOSUM62-based TCRdist between CDR3 peptides within each V-J. Welch's t-statistics and random forest reduced 514 V-J features to 10 to 15, which were used in a naive Bayes classifier (R e1071). In-frame beta chains were kept once TCRdb had trimmed the public reads at Q25 with fastp and called clones with MiXCR. Rows are combined by CDR3 protein, so each entry shows the most common genes and DNA. V and J calls and clone size were set by TCRdb, not the authors. The sample records some 550,000 distinct CDR3 sequences, roughly 16% of which are singletons. The ten largest account for roughly 3.3% of the sample.

Germline trimming amounts to 4 bases on V and 4 bases on J, with 3 as the count of junction bases outside the gene matches. The CDR3 covers 12 residues, taking in both the cysteine and the phenylalanine. The CDR3 DNA has 36 bases and is translated from base 1. The germline V gene sets CDR1 to SQVTM and CDR2 to ANQGSEA. In the ophthalmopathy patients, disease was moderately to severely active, with a Clinical Activity Score of 3 or more, a NOSPECS grade of 4 or more, and a duration of less than 3 months. The study excluded patients with uncontrolled infections, other autoimmune diseases, pregnancy or lactation. Clinical symptoms, serum thyroxine and TRAb, thyroid ultrasound, and orbital computed tomography formed the basis for the diagnoses. Ficoll-Paque density gradient centrifugation was used to isolate PBMCs from 9.5 to 10 ml of fresh peripheral blood. Total RNA was extracted using Trizol reagent, and RNA quality was assessed on an Agilent 2100 Bioanalyzer.

What the research found in general, with its limitations: Most expanded thyroid clonotypes (frequency above 0.001) were also detected in blood, a finding suggesting that blood repertoires may reflect thyroid immune responses. A 13 V-J signature model separated ophthalmopathy from stable hyperthyroidism, with around 91% sensitivity and about 81% specificity in cross-validation and 80%/75% in testing. In validation, progression to ophthalmopathy was predicted by the model with roughly 69% sensitivity and nearly 75% specificity, a median of 6.5 months before onset. No statistical method was used to set the sample size in advance, and investigators knew the group allocation.

The sample consisted of blood. The clonotype comes from a woman aged 40 to 49 with Graves' ophthalmopathy. The chain is assembled from TRBV29-1 and TRBJ2-5, with 7 bases in between that match TRBD1. Read as DNA, the sequence is TGCAGCGTTGTAAGACAGGGAGAGACCCAGTACTTC. Translation gives CSVVRQGETQYF.